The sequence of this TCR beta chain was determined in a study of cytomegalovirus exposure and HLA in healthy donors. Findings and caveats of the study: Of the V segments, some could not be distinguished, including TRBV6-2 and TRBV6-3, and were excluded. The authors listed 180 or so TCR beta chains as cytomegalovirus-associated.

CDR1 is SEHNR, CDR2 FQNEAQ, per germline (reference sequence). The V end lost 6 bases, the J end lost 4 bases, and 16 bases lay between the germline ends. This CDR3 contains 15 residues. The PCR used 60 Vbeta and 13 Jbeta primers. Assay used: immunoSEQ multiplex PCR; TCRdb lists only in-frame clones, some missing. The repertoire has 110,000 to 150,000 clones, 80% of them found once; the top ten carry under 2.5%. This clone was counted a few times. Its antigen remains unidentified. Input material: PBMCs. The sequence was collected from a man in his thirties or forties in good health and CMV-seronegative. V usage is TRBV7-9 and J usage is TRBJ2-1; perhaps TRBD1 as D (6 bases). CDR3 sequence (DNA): TGTGCCAGCAGTCCGAGACAGGTACTATACAATGAGCAGTTCTTC. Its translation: CASSPRQVLYNEQFF.